The clone carrying this TCR beta chain was seen at least ten times. What it binds is not known. Germline V lookup: CDR1 LNHDA, CDR2 SQIVND (reference sequence). CDR3 length: 15 residues. J was trimmed by 7 bases and V by 10 bases; bases with no gene match: 15. These data belong to a study of identical twins. Study-wide results and limits: Zero-insertion analyses were open to partial confounding by invariant MAIT and iNKT cells.

TCRdb re-analysed the 5' RACE reads in MiXCR, keeping a single row per CDR3 protein. The sample carries 640,000 or so distinct CDR3 sequences, roughly 6% recorded once. The sample comprised naive T cells sorted from blood. The sequence came from a man between 18 and 35 years old in good health. The chain recombines TRBV19 with TRBJ2-1, with TRBD2 matching 8 bases. The CDR3 nucleotides are TGTGCCACCCAGCGGGAGAGAGGCGATGGGAATGAGCAGTTCTTC. As protein: CATQRERGDGNEQFF.